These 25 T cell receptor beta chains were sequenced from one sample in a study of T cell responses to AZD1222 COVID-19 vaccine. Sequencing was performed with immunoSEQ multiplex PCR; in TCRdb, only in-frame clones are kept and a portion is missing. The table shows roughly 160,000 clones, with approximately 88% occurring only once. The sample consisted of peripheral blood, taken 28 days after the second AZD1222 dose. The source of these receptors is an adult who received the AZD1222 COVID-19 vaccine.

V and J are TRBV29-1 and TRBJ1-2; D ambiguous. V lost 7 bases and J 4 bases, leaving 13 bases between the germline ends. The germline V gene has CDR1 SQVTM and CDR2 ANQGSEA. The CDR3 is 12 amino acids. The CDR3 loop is CSAGEGSYGYTF. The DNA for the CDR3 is TGCAGCGCTGGGGAGGGATCCTATGGCTACACCTTC.

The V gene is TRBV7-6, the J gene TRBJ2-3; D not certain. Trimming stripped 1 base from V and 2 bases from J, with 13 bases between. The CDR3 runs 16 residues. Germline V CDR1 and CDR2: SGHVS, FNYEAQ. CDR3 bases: TGTGCCAGCAGCTTAGGTAACGGATACTACACAGATACGCAGTATTTT. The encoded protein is CASSLGNGYYTDTQYF. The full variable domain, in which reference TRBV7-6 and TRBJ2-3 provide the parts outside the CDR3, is GAGVSQSPRYKVTKRGQDVALRCDPISGHVSLYWYRQALGQGPEFLTYFNYEAQQDKSGLPNDRFSAERPEGSISTLTIQRTEQRDSAMYRCASSLGNGYYTDTQYFGPGTRLTVL.

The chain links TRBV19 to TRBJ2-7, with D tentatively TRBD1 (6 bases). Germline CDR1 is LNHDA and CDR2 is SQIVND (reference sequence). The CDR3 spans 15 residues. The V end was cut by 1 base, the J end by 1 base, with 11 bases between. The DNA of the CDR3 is TGTGCCAGTAGTATAGGAGGGGGTCGGTCCTACGAGCAGTACTTC. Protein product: CASSIGGGRSYEQYF.

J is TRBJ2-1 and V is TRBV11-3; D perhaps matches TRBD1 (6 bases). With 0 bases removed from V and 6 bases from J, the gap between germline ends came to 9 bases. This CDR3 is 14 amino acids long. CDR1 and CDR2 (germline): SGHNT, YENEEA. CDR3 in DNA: TGTGCCAGCAGCTTAGACAGGGGAATCAATGAGCAGTTCTTC. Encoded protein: CASSLDRGINEQFF.

The CDR3 DNA is TGTGCCAGCAGCGTAGACGGAGACTATGGCTACACCTTC. This sequence encodes CASSVDGDYGYTF. The chain couples TRBV9 to TRBJ1-2; D gene ambiguous. Germline V CDR1 and CDR2: SGDLS, YYNGEE. The CDR3 is 13 residues long. V lost 0 bases and J 3 bases, leaving 6 bases between the germline ends.

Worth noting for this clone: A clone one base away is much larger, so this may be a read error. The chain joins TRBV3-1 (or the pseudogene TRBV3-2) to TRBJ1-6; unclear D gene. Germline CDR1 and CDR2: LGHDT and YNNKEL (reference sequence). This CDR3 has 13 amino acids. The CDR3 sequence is CVSSVSRDSPLHF. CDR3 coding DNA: TGTGTCAGCAGCGTCAGTCGAGATTCACCCCTCCACTTT.

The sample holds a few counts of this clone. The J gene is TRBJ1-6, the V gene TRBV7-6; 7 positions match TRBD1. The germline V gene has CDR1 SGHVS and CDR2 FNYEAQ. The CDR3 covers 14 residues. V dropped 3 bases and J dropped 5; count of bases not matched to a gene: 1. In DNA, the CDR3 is TGTGCCAGCAGCTTTGGACAGGATAATTCACCCCTCCACTTT. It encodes CASSFGQDNSPLHF. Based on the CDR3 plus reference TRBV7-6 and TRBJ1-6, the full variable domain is GAGVSQSPRYKVTKRGQDVALRCDPISGHVSLYWYRQALGQGPEFLTYFNYEAQQDKSGLPNDRFSAERPEGSISTLTIQRTEQRDSAMYRCASSFGQDNSPLHFGNGTRLTVT.

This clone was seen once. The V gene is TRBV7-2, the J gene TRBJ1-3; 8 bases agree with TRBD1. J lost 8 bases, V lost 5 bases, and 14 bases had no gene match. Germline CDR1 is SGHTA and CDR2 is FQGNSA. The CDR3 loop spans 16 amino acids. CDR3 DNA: TGTGCCAGCAGCGTCCCGGGGACAGGCCTCGGTTACACCATATATTTT. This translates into CASSVPGTGLGYTIYF.

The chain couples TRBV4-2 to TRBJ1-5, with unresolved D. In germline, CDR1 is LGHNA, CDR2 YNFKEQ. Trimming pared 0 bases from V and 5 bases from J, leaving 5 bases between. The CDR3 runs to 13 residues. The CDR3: CASSQEGDQPQHF. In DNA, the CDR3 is TGTGCCAGCAGCCAAGAAGGAGATCAGCCCCAGCATTTT.

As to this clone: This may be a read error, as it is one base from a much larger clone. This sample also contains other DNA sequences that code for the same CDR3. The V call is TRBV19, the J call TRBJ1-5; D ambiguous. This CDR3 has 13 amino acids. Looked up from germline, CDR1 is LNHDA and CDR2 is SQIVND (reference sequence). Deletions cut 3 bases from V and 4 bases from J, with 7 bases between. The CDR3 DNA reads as TGTGCCAGTAGTATCATTGGAAATCAGCCCCAGCATTTT. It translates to CASSIIGNQPQHF.

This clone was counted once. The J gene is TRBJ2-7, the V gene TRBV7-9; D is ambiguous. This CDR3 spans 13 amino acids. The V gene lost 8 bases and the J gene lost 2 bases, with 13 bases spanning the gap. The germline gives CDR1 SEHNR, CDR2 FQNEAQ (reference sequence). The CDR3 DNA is TGTGCCAGCTCCCTGGCAGCGACCTACGAGCAGTACTTC. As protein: CASSLAATYEQYF.

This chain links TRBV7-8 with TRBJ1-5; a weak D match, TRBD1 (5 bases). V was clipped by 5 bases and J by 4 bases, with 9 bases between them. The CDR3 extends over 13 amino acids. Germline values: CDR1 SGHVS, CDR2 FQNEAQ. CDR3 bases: TGTGCCAGCAGCATTGGACAAAATCAGCCCCAGCATTTT. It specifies CASSIGQNQPQHF.

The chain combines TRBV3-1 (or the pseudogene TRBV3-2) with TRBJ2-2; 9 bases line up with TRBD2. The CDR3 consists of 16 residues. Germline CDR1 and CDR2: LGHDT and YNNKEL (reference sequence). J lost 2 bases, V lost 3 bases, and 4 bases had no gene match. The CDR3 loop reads CASSHQRGANTGELFF. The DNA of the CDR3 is TGTGCCAGCAGCCACCAGCGGGGGGCCAACACCGGGGAGCTGTTTTTT.

The chain's CDR3 is CASSPTTTGANVLTF. The CDR3 coding sequence is TGTGCCAGCAGCCCAACCACGACAGGGGCCAACGTCCTGACTTTC. The rearrangement joins TRBV3-1 (or the pseudogene TRBV3-2) to TRBJ2-6, with D unclear. V was trimmed by 4 bases and J by 4 bases, leaving 11 bases between them. CDR3 length: 15 residues. CDR1 and CDR2 (germline): LGHDT, YNNKEL (reference sequence).

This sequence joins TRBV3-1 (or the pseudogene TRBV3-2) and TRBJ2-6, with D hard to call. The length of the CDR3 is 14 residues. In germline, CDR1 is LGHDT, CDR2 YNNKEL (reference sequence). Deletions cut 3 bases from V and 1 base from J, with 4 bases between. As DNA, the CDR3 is TGTGCCAGCAGCCAGAGGTCTGGGGCCAACGTCCTGACTTTC. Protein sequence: CASSQRSGANVLTF.

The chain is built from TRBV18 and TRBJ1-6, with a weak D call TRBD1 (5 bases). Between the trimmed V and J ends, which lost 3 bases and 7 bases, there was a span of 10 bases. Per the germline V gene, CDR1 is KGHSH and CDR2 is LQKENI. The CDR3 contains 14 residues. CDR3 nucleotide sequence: TGTGCCAGCTCACCCCGGGGCTCCAATTCACCCCTCCACTTT. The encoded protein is CASSPRGSNSPLHF.

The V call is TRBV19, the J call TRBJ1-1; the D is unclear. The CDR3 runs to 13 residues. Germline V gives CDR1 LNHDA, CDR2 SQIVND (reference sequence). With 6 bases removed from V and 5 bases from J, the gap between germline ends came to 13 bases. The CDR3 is CASSEGRGTEAFF. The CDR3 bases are TGTGCCAGTAGCGAGGGTAGAGGGACTGAAGCTTTCTTT.

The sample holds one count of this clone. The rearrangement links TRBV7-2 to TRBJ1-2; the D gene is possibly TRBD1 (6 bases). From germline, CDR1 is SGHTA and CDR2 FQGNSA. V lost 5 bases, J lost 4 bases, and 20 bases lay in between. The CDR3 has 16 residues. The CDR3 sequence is CASSPFSGGLGYGYTF. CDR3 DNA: TGTGCCAGCAGCCCGTTTAGTGGGGGGCTCGGCTATGGCTACACCTTC.

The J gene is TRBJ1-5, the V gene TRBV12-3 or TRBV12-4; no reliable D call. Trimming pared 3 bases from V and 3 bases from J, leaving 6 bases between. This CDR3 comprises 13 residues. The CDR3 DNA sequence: TGTGCCAGCAGTTTGGATACCAATCAGCCCCAGCATTTT. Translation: CASSLDTNQPQHF.

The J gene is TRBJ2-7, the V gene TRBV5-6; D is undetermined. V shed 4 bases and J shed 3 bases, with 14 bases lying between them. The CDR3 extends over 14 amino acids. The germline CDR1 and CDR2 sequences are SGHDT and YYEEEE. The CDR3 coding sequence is TGTGCCAGCAGCCAAATTGGAACCCACTACGAGCAGTACTTC. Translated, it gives CASSQIGTHYEQYF. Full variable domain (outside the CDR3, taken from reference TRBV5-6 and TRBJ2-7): DAGVTQSPTHLIKTRGQQVTLRCSPKSGHDTVSWYQQALGQGPQFIFQYYEEEERQRGNFPDRFSGHQFPNYSSELNVNALLLGDSALYLCASSQIGTHYEQYFGPGTRLTVT.

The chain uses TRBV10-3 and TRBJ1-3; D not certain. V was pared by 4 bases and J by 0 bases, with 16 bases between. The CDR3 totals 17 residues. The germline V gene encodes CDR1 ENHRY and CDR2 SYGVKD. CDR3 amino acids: CAISGGLTAVSGNTIYF. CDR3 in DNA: TGTGCCATCAGTGGGGGATTGACGGCCGTCTCTGGAAACACCATATATTTT.

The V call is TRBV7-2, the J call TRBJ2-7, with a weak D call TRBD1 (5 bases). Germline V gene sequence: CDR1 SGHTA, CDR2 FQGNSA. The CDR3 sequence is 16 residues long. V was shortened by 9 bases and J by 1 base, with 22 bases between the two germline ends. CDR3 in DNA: TGTGCCAGTCTCAGAAGATCGGGCAGGGCATCCTACGAGCAGTACTTC. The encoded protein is CASLRRSGRASYEQYF.

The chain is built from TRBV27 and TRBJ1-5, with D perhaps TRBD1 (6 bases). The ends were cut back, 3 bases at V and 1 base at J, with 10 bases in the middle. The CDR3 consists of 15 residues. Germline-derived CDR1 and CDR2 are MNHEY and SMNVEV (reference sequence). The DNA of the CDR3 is TGTGCCAGCAGTTTTTTGGGGGGCAGCAATCAGCCCCAGCATTTT. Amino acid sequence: CASSFLGGSNQPQHF.

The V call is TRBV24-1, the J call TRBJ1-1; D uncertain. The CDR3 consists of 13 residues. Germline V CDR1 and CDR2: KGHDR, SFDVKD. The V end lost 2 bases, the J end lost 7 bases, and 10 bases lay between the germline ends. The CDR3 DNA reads TGTGCCACCAGTGATTCCTCGGGCAGTGAAGCTTTCTTT. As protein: CATSDSSGSEAFF.

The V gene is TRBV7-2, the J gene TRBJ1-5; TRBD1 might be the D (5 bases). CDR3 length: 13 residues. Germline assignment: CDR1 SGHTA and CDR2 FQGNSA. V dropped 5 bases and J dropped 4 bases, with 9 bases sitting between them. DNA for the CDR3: TGTGCCAGCAGCCCCGGGGGGAATCAGCCCCAGCATTTT. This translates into CASSPGGNQPQHF. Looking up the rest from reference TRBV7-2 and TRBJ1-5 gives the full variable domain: GAGVSQSPSNKVTEKGKDVELRCDPISGHTALYWYRQSLGQGLEFLIYFQGNSAPDKSGLPSDRFSAERTGGSVSTLTIQRTQQEDSAVYLCASSPGGNQPQHFGDGTRLSIL.